One and the same sample provided the 16 T cell receptor beta chains below, sequenced in a study of PD-1 blockade in classical Hodgkin lymphoma. Method: immunoSEQ multiplex PCR; TCRdb's copy keeps in-frame clones and lacks some. Altogether 19,000 or so clones are present, about 86% being singletons, with the ten largest covering roughly 7.4%. Stated time point: newly diagnosed, previously untreated cHL patient sample. The study isolated CD8+ T cells from thawed PBMCs by magnetic negative selection. The specimen was CD8+ T cells from blood. The receptor set was obtained from a human donor with classical Hodgkin lymphoma.

The rearrangement joins TRBV5-1 to TRBJ1-1, with D unresolved. The V end was cut by 4 bases, the J end by 4 bases, with 17 bases between. This CDR3 contains 15 residues. Germline V CDR1 and CDR2: SGHRS, YFSETQ. In DNA form, the CDR3 reads TGCGCCAGCAGCCCCCTCTATGGGGTCGGCACTGAAGCTTTCTTT. Encoded protein: CASSPLYGVGTEAFF.

CDR3 in amino acids: CASSFRGQGANEQFF. The CDR3 DNA follows: TGCGCCAGCAGCTTCCGAGGACAGGGGGCAAATGAGCAGTTCTTC. The J gene is TRBJ2-1, the V gene TRBV5-1; 11 bases match TRBD1. Unmatched junction bases numbered 5, after V lost 2 bases and J lost 7 bases. Germline loops: CDR1 SGHRS, CDR2 YFSETQ. CDR3 size: 15 residues.

As for this clone: Other DNA sequences in this specimen translate into the identical CDR3. V gene TRBV14 combines with J gene TRBJ2-1; D gene uncertain. CDR1 is SGHDN, CDR2 FVKESK, per germline. This CDR3 comprises 15 residues. V was pared by 1 base and J by 4 bases, with 11 bases between. Written as DNA, the CDR3 is TGTGCCAGCAGCCAAGTTGGCCAAGGGTACAATGAGCAGTTCTTC. Protein product: CASSQVGQGYNEQFF.

This clone was seen once. This sequence joins TRBV9 and TRBJ1-2, with TRBD1 matching 9 bases. From germline, CDR1 is SGDLS and CDR2 YYNGEE. Trimming removed 0 bases from V and 4 bases from J; junction bases left unmatched: 4. This CDR3 region has 15 residues. The CDR3 nucleotides are TGTGCCAGCAGCGTAGCTCGACAGGGGGGCTATGGCTACACCTTC. This sequence encodes CASSVARQGGYGYTF.

Concerning this clone: Distinct nucleotide sequences in the sample also encode this CDR3. CDR3 residues: CASSLQAGSGNTIYF. The DNA of the CDR3 is TGTGCCAGCAGCTTACAGGCAGGGTCTGGAAACACCATATATTTT. This rearrangement joins TRBV7-9 to TRBJ1-3; D might be TRBD1 (5 bases). The CDR3 contains 15 residues. In germline, CDR1 is SEHNR, CDR2 FQNEAQ (reference sequence). Deletions cut 2 bases from V and 1 base from J, with 9 bases between. Together with reference TRBV7-9 and TRBJ1-3, the CDR3 gives the full variable domain: DTGVSQNPRHKITKRGQNVTFRCDPISEHNRLYWYRQTLGQGPEFLTYFQNEAQLEKSRLLSDRFSAERPKGSFSTLEIQRTEQGDSAMYLCASSLQAGSGNTIYFGEGSWLTVV.

CDR3 DNA sequence: TGTGCCACCAGCAGAGGAACCCTAGGGAGCTCCTACAATGAGCAGTTCTTC. Protein product: CATSRGTLGSSYNEQFF. The chain carries TRBV15 and TRBJ2-1; D may be TRBD2 (5 bases). The CDR3 has 17 amino acids. The V end lost 1 base, the J end lost 0 bases, and 13 bases lay between the germline ends. The germline V gene encodes CDR1 LNHNV and CDR2 YYDKDF (reference sequence).

The V call is TRBV29-1, the J call TRBJ2-5; TRBD1 aligns across 7 bases. Looked up from germline, CDR1 is SQVTM and CDR2 is ANQGSEA. CDR3 size: 13 residues. V lost 5 bases, J lost 3 bases, and 6 bases stayed unmatched. Here the CDR3 DNA reads TGCAGCGTTTGGGGACAGAGAGAAGAGACCCAGTACTTC. Its translation: CSVWGQREETQYF.

This clone was picked up a small number of times. This rearrangement joins TRBV29-1 to TRBJ2-7; the match to TRBD2 covers 8 bases. This CDR3 contains 13 residues. The germline V gene encodes CDR1 SQVTM and CDR2 ANQGSEA. With 5 bases clipped from V and 4 bases from J, the junction kept 7 bases outside the gene matches. This chain's CDR3 is CSVPGLETYEQYF. For the CDR3, the DNA is TGCAGCGTTCCGGGACTAGAAACATACGAGCAGTACTTC.

This chain joins TRBV6-5 and TRBJ2-1; 8 bases are a match to TRBD2. This CDR3 has 15 residues. V trimming: 5 bases; J trimming: 7 bases; junction bases outside the gene matches: 10. Germline V CDR1 and CDR2: MNHEY, SVGAGI. CDR3 region: CASSPGTRLTNEQFF. CDR3 nucleotides: TGTGCCAGCAGTCCCGGGACTAGGCTTACTAATGAGCAGTTCTTC.

The chain is built from TRBV20-1 and TRBJ1-2; D is undetermined. V was clipped by 6 bases and J by 14 bases, with 10 bases between them. This CDR3 is built from 8 residues. From germline, CDR1 is DFQATT and CDR2 SNEGSKA (reference sequence). In DNA form, the CDR3 reads TGCAGTGCCGAACCAAGGACCTTC. It is translated as CSAEPRTF.

The chain employs TRBV6-5 and TRBJ2-2; D gene unclear. Germline V gene sequence: CDR1 MNHEY, CDR2 SVGAGI. Trimming pared 4 bases from V and 8 bases from J, leaving 14 bases between. CDR3 length equals 14 residues. As DNA, the CDR3 is TGTGCCAGCAGTTTCGGGTCGTCCGCGGGGGAGCTGTTTTTT. Translation: CASSFGSSAGELFF.

The rearrangement links TRBV5-1 to TRBJ2-3, with 10 bases that match TRBD2. The V and J ends lost 3 bases and 3 bases, in that order; junction bases with no gene match: 19. Germline assignment: CDR1 SGHRS and CDR2 YFSETQ. CDR3 length: 20 residues. The CDR3 loop is CASSYRGDTLAGGGTDTQYF. The CDR3 nucleotides are TGCGCCAGCAGCTACCGAGGGGACACCTTAGCGGGAGGAGGAACAGATACGCAGTATTTT.

The chain links TRBV5-1 to TRBJ2-7, with a weak D call TRBD1 (6 bases). This CDR3 has 14 amino acids. Trimming cost V 1 base and J 2 bases, with 10 bases left between them. Germline V lookup: CDR1 SGHRS, CDR2 YFSETQ. The CDR3 DNA sequence: TGCGCCAGCAGCTTGTTGGGGGCGGCCTACGAGCAGTACTTC. Translated: CASSLLGAAYEQYF.

The chain couples TRBV5-1 to TRBJ2-1; D is possibly TRBD1 (6 bases). The CDR3 sequence is 15 residues long. The germline CDR1 and CDR2 sequences are SGHRS and YFSETQ. V gave up 0 bases and J gave up 7 bases, with 14 bases separating them. The CDR3 protein is CASSLGVGAMNEQFF. The DNA for the CDR3 is TGCGCCAGCAGCTTGGGGGTGGGGGCCATGAATGAGCAGTTCTTC.

The sample holds one count of this clone. V is TRBV20-1 and J is TRBJ1-2, with D possibly being TRBD1 (5 bases). The length of the CDR3 is 11 residues. The germline gives CDR1 DFQATT, CDR2 SNEGSKA (reference sequence). V dropped 6 bases and J dropped 6 bases, with 11 bases sitting between them. The CDR3 DNA reads as TGCAGTGCGCGAGGAGGGGATGGCTACACCTTC. It codes for CSARGGDGYTF.

The V call is TRBV5-7, the J call TRBJ2-5; D may be TRBD2 (5 bases). TRBV5-7 belongs to the ORF category, with a function that is uncertain. CDR3 size: 13 residues. V lost 4 bases and J lost 3, with 10 bases in between. In DNA, the CDR3 is TGTGCCAGCAGCCCCGGGGTCAAAGAGACCCAGTACTTC. Its translation: CASSPGVKETQYF.